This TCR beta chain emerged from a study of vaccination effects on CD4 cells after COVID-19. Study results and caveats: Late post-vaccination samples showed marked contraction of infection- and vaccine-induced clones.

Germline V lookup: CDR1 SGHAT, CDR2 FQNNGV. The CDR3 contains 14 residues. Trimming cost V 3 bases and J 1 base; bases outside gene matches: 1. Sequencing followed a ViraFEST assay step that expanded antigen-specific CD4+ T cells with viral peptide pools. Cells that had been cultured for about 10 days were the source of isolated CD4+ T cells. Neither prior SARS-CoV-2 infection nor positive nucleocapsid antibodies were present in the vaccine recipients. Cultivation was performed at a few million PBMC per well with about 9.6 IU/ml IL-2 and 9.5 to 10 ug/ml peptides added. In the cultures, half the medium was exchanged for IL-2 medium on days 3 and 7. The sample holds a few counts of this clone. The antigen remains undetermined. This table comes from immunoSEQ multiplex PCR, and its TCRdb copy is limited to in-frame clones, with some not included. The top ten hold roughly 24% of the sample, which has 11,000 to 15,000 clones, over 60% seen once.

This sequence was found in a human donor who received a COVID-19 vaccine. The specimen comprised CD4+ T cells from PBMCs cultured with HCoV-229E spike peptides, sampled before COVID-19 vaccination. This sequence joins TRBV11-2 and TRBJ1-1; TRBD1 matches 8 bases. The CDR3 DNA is TGTGCCAGCAGCTTTGGACAGGGGAACACTGAAGCTTTCTTT. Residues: CASSFGQGNTEAFF.